This note documents a single T cell receptor beta chain sequence. The record originates from a study of T cells expressing NK-cell markers. Study-wide context: Most of the eight sequenced donors tested HCMV-seropositive; one tested seronegative.

TCRdb re-called the 5' RACE reads and shows each CDR3 protein once, DNA omitted. Found here are fewer than 400,000 distinct CDR3 sequences; the top ten clones hold roughly 5.2%. The sample consisted of blood T cells: a sorted CD56 or NKG2C T cell subset, CD4+ or CD8+ T cells, or bulk PBMC T cells (not recorded which). The source of this sequence is a man between 18 and 69 years old in good health.

CDR3 amino acids: CASSRSGQGSSGANVLTF. The chain carries TRBV11-2 and TRBJ2-6; TCRdb selects TRBD1, and the lack of DNA leaves this call unchecked. Germline CDR1 SGHAT, CDR2 FQNNGV. The CDR3 contains 18 residues.